Described below is a single T cell receptor (beta chain) sequence and its context. Using immunoSEQ multiplex PCR, the repertoire was profiled, and TCRdb retains in-frame clones only, with some absent. The table shows about 29,000 clones, with 89% occurring only once. This record comes from a study of T cell changes during pregnancy in multiple sclerosis. The CDR3 consists of 12 residues. Trimming took off 7 bases at V and 3 bases at J, with 13 bases between the two ends. Germline loops: CDR1 GTSNPN, CDR2 SVGIG (reference sequence). The material was CD8+ T cells from peripheral blood mononuclear cells, obtained after pregnancy. This clonotype originated in a female donor with multiple sclerosis, enrolled in a pregnancy study. This chain uses TRBV30 with TRBJ2-7; tentatively, D is TRBD2 (6 bases). In DNA, the CDR3 is TGTGCCTTGGGGCGGGAAAGCTACGAGCAGTACTTC. Its protein is CALGRESYEQYF.